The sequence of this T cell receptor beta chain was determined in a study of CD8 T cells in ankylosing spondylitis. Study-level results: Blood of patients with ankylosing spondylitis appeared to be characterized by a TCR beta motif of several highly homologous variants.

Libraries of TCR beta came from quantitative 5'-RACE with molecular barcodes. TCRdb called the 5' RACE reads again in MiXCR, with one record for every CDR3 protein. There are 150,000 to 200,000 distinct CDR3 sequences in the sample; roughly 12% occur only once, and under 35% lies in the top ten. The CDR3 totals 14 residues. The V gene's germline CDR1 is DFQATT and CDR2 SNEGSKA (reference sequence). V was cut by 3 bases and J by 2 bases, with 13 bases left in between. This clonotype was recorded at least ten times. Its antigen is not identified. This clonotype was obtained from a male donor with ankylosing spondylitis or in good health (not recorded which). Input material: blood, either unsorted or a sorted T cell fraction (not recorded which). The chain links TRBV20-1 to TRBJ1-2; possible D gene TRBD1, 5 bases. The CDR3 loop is CSASHGDGNYGYTF. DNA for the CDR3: TGCAGTGCTAGCCATGGGGACGGGAACTATGGCTACACCTTC.